What follows are 27 T cell receptor beta chains derived from one specimen sequenced in a study of Ad26.COV2.S vaccination and SARS-CoV-2 variants. As to treatment: 15 to 20 received Ad26.COV2.S at low or high dose, single or two shots; about 5 received placebo; per-sample allocation not given. Sampling took place 63 days after the first vaccine or placebo injection. Here immunoSEQ multiplex PCR was the method, and the copy in TCRdb shows in-frame clones only, minus some. The table lists 300,000 to 400,000 clones, about 85% of them singletons. The starting material was peripheral blood, obtained in a trial of Ad26.COV2.S vaccine versus placebo. These receptors all come from a person aged 18-60 years who received the Ad26.COV2.S COVID-19 vaccine or a placebo.

This chain links TRBV3-1 (or the pseudogene TRBV3-2) with TRBJ2-7; D is undetermined. The CDR3 runs 15 residues. Germline CDR1 and CDR2: LGHDT and YNNKEL (reference sequence). V shed 4 bases and J shed 0 bases, with 13 bases lying between them. CDR3: CASSLRRSSSYEQYF. The CDR3 DNA reads as TGTGCCAGCAGCCTCAGGCGATCCAGCTCCTACGAGCAGTACTTC.

This clone appeared once. This chain connects TRBV7-8 to TRBJ2-4; 8 bases map to TRBD2. The CDR3 spans 20 residues. The germline V gene encodes CDR1 SGHVS and CDR2 FQNEAQ. Germline trimming cut 5 bases from V and 1 base from J; bases unmatched to any gene: 19. CDR3 DNA sequence: TGTGCCAGCAGCCCTAGTCCCCAGCGGGGGCCCCTATCGGCCAAAAACATTCAGTACTTC. The encoded protein is CASSPSPQRGPLSAKNIQYF.

The chain recombines TRBV28 with TRBJ1-1; D possibly corresponds to TRBD1 (5 bases). Germline V gene data show CDR1 as MDHEN and CDR2 as SYDVKM. CDR3 length: 13 residues. V was pared by 3 bases and J by 11 bases, with 16 bases between. Written as DNA, the CDR3 is TGTGCCAGCAGTTTTCAGGGTACTTCGACGGCTTTCTTT. It translates to CASSFQGTSTAFF.

This chain joins TRBV7-9 and TRBJ1-5, with a tentative D call TRBD1 (5 bases). This CDR3 spans 17 amino acids. Germline lookup yields CDR1 SEHNR and CDR2 FQNEAQ (reference sequence). Trimming shortened V by 1 base and J by 2 bases, and 15 bases separated the two germline ends. The CDR3 is CASSLGLGRAGNQPQHF. As DNA, the CDR3 is TGTGCCAGCAGCTTAGGGCTCGGCAGGGCTGGCAATCAGCCCCAGCATTTT.

The chain uses TRBV7-3 and TRBJ2-1, with 10 bases lining up with TRBD1. CDR3 length: 14 residues. The germline V gene has CDR1 SGHTA and CDR2 FQGTGA. Trimming cost V 5 bases and J 10 bases; bases outside gene matches: 8. The CDR3 region has the DNA TGTGCCAGCAGCCCAGGGACAGGGGCGGGAGAGCAGTTCTTC. The encoded protein is CASSPGTGAGEQFF.

This chain joins TRBV7-9 and TRBJ1-2; no firm D call. CDR3 length: 13 residues. V shed 6 bases and J shed 1 base, with 9 bases lying between them. CDR1 is SEHNR and CDR2 is FQNEAQ in the germline V gene (reference sequence). This CDR3 reads CASSPEVNYGYTF. The DNA for the CDR3 is TGTGCCAGCAGTCCGGAGGTTAACTATGGCTACACCTTC.

The CDR3 DNA reads TGTGCCAGTGCCCCGGGGGGGCGATTCGAGCAGTACTTC. Its translation: CASAPGGRFEQYF. The chain uses TRBV6-5 and TRBJ2-7, with 8 bases aligning to TRBD2. V lost 9 bases and J lost 6; bases outside the gene matches: 10. The CDR3 length is 13 residues. CDR1 and CDR2 from the germline V gene are MNHEY and SVGAGI.

The CDR3 nucleotides read TGTGCCAGCGGGAGTCACCAGGGCGGTGAGACCCAGTACTTC. As protein: CASGSHQGGETQYF. This chain joins TRBV7-9 and TRBJ2-5; D is perhaps TRBD1 or TRBD2 (5 bases each). The CDR3 is made up of 14 amino acids. The V end lost 8 bases, the J end lost 5 bases, and 18 bases lay between the germline ends. The germline V gene encodes CDR1 SEHNR and CDR2 FQNEAQ (reference sequence).

In regard to this clone: Its ends do not fully match the called genes, so a read error is possible. The chain uses TRBV7-9 and TRBJ2-1, with TRBD1 matching over 9 bases. The CDR3 is 16 amino acids. Germline lookup yields CDR1 SEHNR and CDR2 FQNEAQ (reference sequence). The CDR3 sequence is CASSLTPGQGYDEQFF. The CDR3 DNA reads as TGTGCCAGCAGCTTAACTCCGGGACAGGGCTACGATGAGCAGTTCTTC.

The CDR3 nucleotides read TGTGCCAGCAGGGACCATGCACCGACCTCCTATAATTCACCCCTCCACTTT. It yields the protein CASRDHAPTSYNSPLHF. V gene TRBV25-1 combines with J gene TRBJ1-6; D remains ambiguous. The CDR3 loop spans 17 amino acids. Germline-derived CDR1 and CDR2 are MGHDK and SYGVNS. V was pared by 6 bases and J by 0 bases, with 15 bases between.

This clone has a handful of counts. The chain uses TRBV6-5 and TRBJ2-6; D possibly corresponds to TRBD2 (6 bases). The CDR3 covers 16 residues. CDR1 and CDR2 (germline): MNHEY, SVGAGI. V was shortened by 4 bases and J by 2 bases, with 12 bases between the two germline ends. The CDR3 spells CASSSMGGTGANVLTF. CDR3 bases: TGTGCCAGCAGTTCCATGGGGGGAACTGGGGCCAACGTCCTGACTTTC.

The CDR3: CAILGQISYEQYF. The CDR3 DNA is TGTGCCATCTTGGGTCAAATATCCTACGAGCAGTACTTC. This chain uses TRBV6-5 with TRBJ2-7, with no clear D. The CDR3 has 13 amino acids. Per germline, CDR1 MNHEY and CDR2 SVGAGI. Between the trimmed V and J ends, which lost 10 bases and 1 base, there was a span of 14 bases.

This clone was counted a single time. The rearrangement links TRBV25-1 to TRBJ2-7, with no clear D. Trimming left V 1 base short and J 5 bases short, with 12 bases between. This CDR3 contains 14 residues. Looked up from germline, CDR1 is MGHDK and CDR2 is SYGVNS. The CDR3 nucleotides are TGTGCCAGCAGTGAATTTGGCAGACACGACGAGCAGTACTTC. Its protein is CASSEFGRHDEQYF.

DNA for the CDR3: TGTGCCAGCAGGCCTAGTAGTCCGAATCAGCCCCAGCATTTT. Residues: CASRPSSPNQPQHF. The V gene is TRBV6-5, the J gene TRBJ1-5; D is unclear. This CDR3 is 14 amino acids long. CDR1 is MNHEY, CDR2 SVGAGI, per germline. V was trimmed by 6 bases and J by 4 bases, leaving 13 bases between them.

This clone has only one observation. V gene TRBV15 combines with J gene TRBJ1-5; the match to TRBD1 covers 9 bases. The junction had 16 bases not matched to a gene; V was cut back by 2 bases and J by 2 bases. The germline gives CDR1 LNHNV, CDR2 YYDKDF (reference sequence). The CDR3 consists of 20 residues. The chain's CDR3 is CATSRSKATGGVYRNQPQHF. CDR3 nucleotide sequence: TGTGCCACCAGCAGATCAAAAGCCACAGGGGGCGTATATCGCAATCAGCCCCAGCATTTT.

The chain links TRBV6-5 to TRBJ2-7, with a weak D call TRBD1 (5 bases). The CDR3 extends over 15 amino acids. Looked up from germline, CDR1 is MNHEY and CDR2 is SVGAGI. V lost 4 bases to trimming and J lost 6 bases, with 19 bases between them. The CDR3 reads CASSFTGPRIGEQYF. In DNA form, the CDR3 reads TGTGCCAGCAGTTTCACAGGTCCCCGGATTGGCGAGCAGTACTTC.

CDR3 nucleotide sequence: TGCGCCAGCACCCGGGGGGATCTCCATAACTTCAAGACCTACGAGCAGTACTTC. This translates into CASTRGDLHNFKTYEQYF. The chain is built from TRBV5-1 and TRBJ2-7; 7 bases fit TRBD2. The germline V gene has CDR1 SGHRS and CDR2 YFSETQ. The junction had 20 bases not matched to a gene; V was cut back by 6 bases and J by 2 bases. The CDR3 has 18 residues.

In DNA, the CDR3 is TGTGCCAGCAGCCCCCTCGAGACAGCTTTTTCCTACGAGCAGTACTTC. It translates to CASSPLETAFSYEQYF. The chain recombines TRBV5-5 with TRBJ2-7; perhaps TRBD1 as D (5 bases). CDR1 and CDR2 from the germline V gene are SGHKS and YYEKEE (reference sequence). V lost 4 bases and J lost 1, with 18 bases in between. The CDR3 consists of 16 residues.

The chain uses TRBV6-1 and TRBJ1-4; D is perhaps TRBD1 (5 bases). CDR3 length: 17 residues. Germline V gene sequence: CDR1 MNHNS, CDR2 SASEGT. With 4 bases removed from V and 4 bases from J, the gap between germline ends came to 19 bases. The CDR3 DNA reads TGTGCCAGCAGTGGACTGGGGTCCCAGGGAAATAATGAAAAACTGTTTTTT. It is translated as CASSGLGSQGNNEKLFF.

This clone has a single count. The CDR3 loop is CASIDLPRASNYGYTF. In DNA, the CDR3 is TGTGCCAGCATCGATCTCCCAAGGGCCTCTAACTATGGCTACACCTTC. V usage is TRBV28 and J usage is TRBJ1-2; unclear D gene. The CDR3 totals 16 residues. V was shortened by 7 bases and J by 0 bases, with 18 bases between the two germline ends. CDR1 is MDHEN and CDR2 is SYDVKM in the germline V gene.

The chain combines TRBV7-2 with TRBJ1-6, with D perhaps TRBD1 (6 bases). With 5 bases removed from V and 10 bases from J, the gap between germline ends came to 12 bases. CDR1 and CDR2 from the germline V gene are SGHTA and FQGNSA. The CDR3 covers 13 residues. CDR3 sequence reads: CASSGGRTSPLHF. CDR3 in DNA: TGTGCCAGCAGCGGGGGCCGGACGTCACCCCTCCACTTT.

This clone has a single count. The rearrangement uses TRBV5-4 and TRBJ2-5; D gene ambiguous. Germline lookup yields CDR1 SGHNT and CDR2 YYREEE (reference sequence). The CDR3 contains 13 residues. V was clipped by 1 base and J by 5 bases, with 9 bases between them. CDR3 sequence reads: CASSLIGQETQYF. CDR3 sequence (DNA): TGTGCCAGCAGCTTGATAGGGCAGGAGACCCAGTACTTC.

In its sample, this clone was seen once. The chain links TRBV14 to TRBJ2-2; D is undetermined. The CDR3 is 16 residues long. Looked up from germline, CDR1 is SGHDN and CDR2 is FVKESK. The V end lost 4 bases, the J end lost 1 base, and 13 bases lay between the germline ends. CDR3 coding DNA: TGTGCCAGCAGCCGAGTGGGTGGGTGGAACACCGGGGAGCTGTTTTTT. Translating gives CASSRVGGWNTGELFF.

This rearrangement joins TRBV5-1 to TRBJ1-2; D not certain. Trimming stripped 4 bases from V and 4 bases from J, with 11 bases between. Per the germline V gene, CDR1 is SGHRS and CDR2 is YFSETQ. The CDR3 covers 13 residues. The CDR3: CASSPGGGYGYTF. In DNA, the CDR3 is TGCGCCAGCAGCCCGGGAGGCGGCTATGGCTACACCTTC.

The J gene is TRBJ1-5, the V gene TRBV28, with D perhaps matching TRBD1 (6 bases). From germline, CDR1 is MDHEN and CDR2 SYDVKM. With 5 bases removed from V and 2 bases from J, the gap between germline ends came to 13 bases. The CDR3 consists of 15 residues. The DNA of the CDR3 is TGTGCCAGCAGTATAGGGGGAGTTGGCAATCAGCCCCAGCATTTT. The encoded protein is CASSIGGVGNQPQHF.

This sequence joins TRBV30 and TRBJ2-3; 9 nucleotides match TRBD2. V gave up 5 bases and J gave up 1 base; unmatched junction bases: 1. CDR3 size: 13 residues. Germline V CDR1 and CDR2: GTSNPN, SVGIG (reference sequence). CDR3 region: CAWAGGRTDTQYF. The CDR3 DNA is TGTGCCTGGGCGGGGGGGCGCACAGATACGCAGTATTTT.

The chain is built from TRBV7-9 and TRBJ2-3; D is unclear. This CDR3 is built from 13 residues. From germline, CDR1 is SEHNR and CDR2 FQNEAQ (reference sequence). Trimming cost V 1 base and J 5 bases, with 7 bases left between them. For the CDR3, the DNA is TGTGCCAGCAGCTTAGATAACCAAGATACGCAGTATTTT. It translates to CASSLDNQDTQYF.